The sequence of this T cell receptor beta chain was determined in a study of cytomegalovirus exposure and HLA in healthy donors (TCRdb year 2017). Describing the broader study: In an earlier analysis of roughly 590 of the donors, around 290 Gb of sequence data and about 110 million unique TCR beta sequences from about 179 million T cells were reported. About 310 gigabases of sequencing data and 70 million to 85 million unique TCR sequences were included in an early release covering about 700 HLA-typed donors. Of the 300 to 500 genotyped donors, 75% to 85% were placed in the genetic ancestry cluster associated with self-reported Caucasian donors. The study aimed to test whether cataloging public T cell receptors could reveal signatures of past pathogen exposure. The study profiled the T cell repertoires of hundreds of subjects by immunosequencing and related them to cytomegalovirus serostatus. A separate validation cohort of more than 100 different subjects was used in addition to the roughly 700-subject first cohort. High-throughput TCR immunosequencing, statistical association of individual TCRs with disease status, and machine learning were combined to predict cytomegalovirus infection status. In a later analysis, previously published TCR beta repertoires from 550 to 750 donors were re-analyzed and high-resolution HLA genotyping was added so that TCR occurrence patterns could be studied. The later analysis used no new phenotypic data to find candidate immune exposures, relying instead on TCR beta sequences and their occurrence across donors. An earlier analysis of about 600 of the donors used high-throughput TCR beta sequencing to judge whether each TCR beta V gene segment behaved as functional or pseudogenic. Donor age, sex, ethnicity and CMV serostatus were collected together with the repertoire data. A later genetic analysis used genome-wide SNP genotypes for 398 of the 666 donors, treating that subset as a discovery cohort. Every repertoire in the discovery cohort had been generated on one and the same sequencing platform. Class I and class II HLA loci were covered by the typing at four-digit resolution. Typing coverage varied by locus: 629-630 donors for A, B, C, DRB1 and DQB1; around 560 for DQA1; about 600 for DPA1; roughly 470 for DPB1. Roughly five DR-DQ haplotypes were handled as single units for association and clustering, since linkage in the cohort was strong. On average, 235,054 unique TCR beta nucleotide sequences were sequenced per donor among roughly 430 genotyped donors of the cohort, with 15% to 20% of those sequences being non-productive.

A remark on this clone: No cognate antigen has been identified for it. Base-call qualities are not available, and no considerably larger clone is one nucleotide away.

The CDR3, cysteine through phenylalanine, is 13 amino acids long. Just the 39-base CDR3 DNA is kept, in frame starting at base 1. CDR1 and CDR2 were assigned from the germline V gene (reference sequence) as GTSNPN and SVGIG. After removal of 3 bases from V and 2 bases from J, the junction retains 4 bases not matched to a gene. Study-wide conclusions, independent of this receptor: Roughly uniform sequencing depth across donors was assumed in presence/absence analyses, although this assumption may not hold. The classifier was reported to diagnose cytomegalovirus status with high specificity and sensitivity in both the original and validation cohorts. A cluster of highly shared sequence variants was judged likely to be a technical artifact of the sequencing pipeline. In a later analysis, HLA-associated TCR beta chains showed more clonal expansion and lower generation probabilities than non-associated chains that were equally common. A further reported finding was that TCR beta sequences accurately predicted the HLA-A and HLA-B alleles for most subjects in the first cohort. According to a later analysis, TCR association rates differed among HLA loci, with DRB1 alleles showing the most associated TCRs and HLA-C alleles showing the fewest. The study listed 164 TCR beta chains as associated with cytomegalovirus. When HLA alleles, especially DR and DQ, strongly co-occurred, TCR associations were difficult to assign to individual alleles. In a later genetic analysis, a missense DCLRE1C variant was associated with V-gene and J-gene trimming of TCR beta chains, and the association was replicated in an independent cohort. The authors suggested that the approach could potentially be generalized to other disease states and immunological phenotypes. The earlier analysis of nearly 600 of the donors excluded approximately 17 rarely observed V segments, including chromosome 9 orphons, because counts were too low. Because some donors lacked HLA typing at each locus, the association tests relied only on the typed subset. Across donors, most TCR sequences were observed very rarely, whereas some public TCRs were present in many individuals. The only immune exposure information available for the cohort was CMV serostatus. Because the 87-base-pair reads could not distinguish some IMGT-functional V segments, including TRBV6-2 and TRBV6-3, those segments were excluded. Most CMV-associated TCR beta chains appeared to be HLA-restricted in a later analysis, and the HLA associations seemed to be driven largely by CMV exposure. In vitro tests confirmed that a few of the cytomegalovirus-associated TCR beta chains recognize cytomegalovirus antigens. In a later analysis, some 18,000 TCR beta sequences were associated with specific HLA alleles at a false discovery rate of 0.05. Broadly in line with IMGT annotations, most TCR beta V segments showed up in productive rearrangements about 87% or about 30% of the time in an earlier analysis of around 600 of the donors. Only TCR beta chains were sequenced in this cohort, and the absence of alpha or paired-chain data limited detectable features. Correlated functional status among segregating V segments might reflect linkage disequilibrium, but an unknown experimental factor could not be ruled out. Several of the top co-occurrence clusters appeared to be linked to parvovirus B19, influenza, CMV and Epstein-Barr virus, according to a later analysis. According to a later genetic analysis, donors in an Asian-associated ancestry cluster had fewer N-insertions in productive TCRs than the approximately 650-donor mean.

The cohort was made up of 500 to 800 healthy bone marrow donors. At the time of sampling, all cohort members were nominally healthy, though unrecorded immune exposures were likely present. The donor was CMV seropositive and belonged to the group of around 300 seropositive cohort members. A peripheral blood sample was collected from each donor, and TCR beta sequencing was performed on peripheral blood mononuclear cells. The Qiagen DNeasy Blood Extraction Kit was used to extract genomic DNA from the blood cell samples. The library was built by means of the immunoSEQ multiplex PCR assay. For the multiplex PCR, a mixture combining 60 forward primers for TCR Vbeta segments and 13 reverse primers for TCR Jbeta segments was used. A multiplex PCR assay on genomic DNA amplified the CDR3 region of rearranged TCR beta genes. The amplified TCR beta libraries were sequenced on the Illumina HiSeq System as 87-base-pair reads. The source study handled its data this way. Across the roughly 600 repertoires, a later analysis counted tens of millions of unique TCR beta chains, roughly 11 million of which were shared by at least two donors. Raw reads were error-corrected and collapsed into unique sequences by a nearest-neighbor algorithm in which closely related sequences were merged to remove PCR and sequencing errors. V, D and J gene segments were assigned by aligning CDR3 sequences to IMGT reference sequences. For a sequence to be retained, a match of at least six nucleotides was required to both a V gene segment and a J gene segment. A rearrangement counted as productive if the CDR3 had no stop codons and remained in frame with V and J, and every other rearrangement counted as non-productive. CDR3 was defined according to IMGT convention as the region running from the second conserved V-encoded cysteine to the conserved J-encoded phenylalanine. The earlier analysis of about 610 of the donors excluded sequences that lacked an unambiguous match to a single V gene segment. In an earlier analysis of some 590 of the donors, a V segment was called functional when productive rearrangements were above 56.7%, and segregating when the standard deviation between donors exceeded 5%. A statistical classification framework was built for diagnosing cytomegalovirus status from the catalog of TCR beta chain sequences. In a later analysis, TCR nucleotide sequences were compared against IMGT/GENE-DB human TR gene sequences so that V and J genes could be assigned. Using the TCRdist pipeline, a later analysis assigned CDR3 sequences along with most-parsimonious VDJ recombination scenarios. In a later analysis, every TCR beta chain was defined by the combination of its CDR3 amino acid sequence and its V-gene family, and reads without a unique V-gene family were dropped. In a later analysis, 500 to 700 highly shared, low-generation-probability nucleotide sequences were removed to address suspected cross-contamination and a sequencing artifact. In a later analysis, a clonal expansion index for each public chain was calculated from normalized within-repertoire ranks of inferred template counts. Generation probabilities in a later analysis came from a VDJ recombination model fitted to out-of-frame rearrangements, and those results were checked against IGoR. In a later analysis, hypergeometric tests were used to score TCR-TCR, TCR-HLA and TCR-CMV co-occurrence, with a repertoire-size bias correction applied to TCR pairs. To estimate false discovery rates, a later analysis permuted the HLA or CMV assignments 20 times. A later analysis grouped co-occurring TCRs with DBSCAN, adding TCRdist sequence similarity when clustering within HLA-allele-positive subsets. For co-occurrence clustering, repertoires with fewer than 30,000 or more than 120,000 public chains were excluded, along with about five repertoires with anomalous nucleotide sharing. The table comes from immuneACCESS by way of TCRdb, which keeps in-frame sequences with V and J called. Part of the clones is missing from these tables; in studies checked, under half for an unresolved V gene and the rest for unknown reasons. The D gene and trimming were derived from the DNA, and the V and J assignments and clone size from that table. The table for this sample lists 150,000 or so clones; around 79% of them were counted only once. The ten largest make up approximately 8% of the sample.

The rearranged chain carries TRBV30 and TRBJ2-7; the central 7 bases match TRBD1. The sample consisted of PBMCs. This receptor was taken from a man aged 30 to 45 in good health and CMV-seropositive. The nucleotide sequence is given as TGTGCCTGGAGCACAGGGGACCCCTACGAGCAGTACTTC. Its protein product is CAWSTGDPYEQYF.